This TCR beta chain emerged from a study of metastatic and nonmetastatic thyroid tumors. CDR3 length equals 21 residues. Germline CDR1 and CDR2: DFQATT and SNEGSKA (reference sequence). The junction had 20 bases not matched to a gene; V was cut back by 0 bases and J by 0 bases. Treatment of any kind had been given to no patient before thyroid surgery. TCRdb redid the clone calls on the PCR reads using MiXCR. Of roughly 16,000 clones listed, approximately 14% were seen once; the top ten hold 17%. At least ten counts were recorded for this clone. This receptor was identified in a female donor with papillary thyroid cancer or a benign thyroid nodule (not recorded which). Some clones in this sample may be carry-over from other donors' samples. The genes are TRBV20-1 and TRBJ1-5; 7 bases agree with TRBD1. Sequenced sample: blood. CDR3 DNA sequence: TGCAGTGCTAGAGATCCCTCGCGACAGGGAACTGAAACCTATAGCAATCAGCCCCAGCATTTT. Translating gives CSARDPSRQGTETYSNQPQHF.